This T cell receptor (beta chain) was documented in a study of blood T cell repertoires in COVID-19. Study background: Nucleic acid was either cDNA or gDNA, and it came from T cells, B-cell-depleted T cells, or PBMCs.

This table comes from immunoSEQ multiplex PCR, and its TCRdb copy is limited to in-frame clones, with some not included. The repertoire holds some 27,000 clones, with roughly 87% as singletons. The CDR3 loop spans 14 amino acids. CDR1 and CDR2 (germline): LGHNT, FRNRAP. Unmatched junction bases numbered 4, after V lost 6 bases and J lost 1 base. Material for sequencing was peripheral blood. The TCR was taken from a man aged 45 to 65 with active COVID-19. The V gene is TRBV12-5, the J gene TRBJ2-3; 7 nucleotides line up with TRBD1. The CDR3 region has the DNA TGTGCTAGTGGCCGTGACAGGGGCACAGATACGCAGTATTTT. As protein: CASGRDRGTDTQYF.